What follows describes a single T cell receptor beta chain. This sample stems from a study of T cell changes during pregnancy in multiple sclerosis. The assay was immunoSEQ multiplex PCR, and TCRdb's table has in-frame clones only and misses some. This sample has around 100,000 clones, with around nine tenths found just once. J was trimmed by 1 base and V by 6 bases; bases with no gene match: 13. Germline V lookup: CDR1 LNHDA, CDR2 SQIVND (reference sequence). There are 18 residues in the CDR3. The chain joins TRBV19 to TRBJ1-5; 9 bases line up with TRBD1. The TCR was taken from a female donor with multiple sclerosis, enrolled in a pregnancy study. The sample in question was peripheral blood, obtained in the third trimester of pregnancy. The CDR3 nucleotides read TGTGCCAGTAGATCAGACAGGGGGGTACGAATGAGCAATCAGCCCCAGCATTTT. Encoded protein: CASRSDRGVRMSNQPQHF.